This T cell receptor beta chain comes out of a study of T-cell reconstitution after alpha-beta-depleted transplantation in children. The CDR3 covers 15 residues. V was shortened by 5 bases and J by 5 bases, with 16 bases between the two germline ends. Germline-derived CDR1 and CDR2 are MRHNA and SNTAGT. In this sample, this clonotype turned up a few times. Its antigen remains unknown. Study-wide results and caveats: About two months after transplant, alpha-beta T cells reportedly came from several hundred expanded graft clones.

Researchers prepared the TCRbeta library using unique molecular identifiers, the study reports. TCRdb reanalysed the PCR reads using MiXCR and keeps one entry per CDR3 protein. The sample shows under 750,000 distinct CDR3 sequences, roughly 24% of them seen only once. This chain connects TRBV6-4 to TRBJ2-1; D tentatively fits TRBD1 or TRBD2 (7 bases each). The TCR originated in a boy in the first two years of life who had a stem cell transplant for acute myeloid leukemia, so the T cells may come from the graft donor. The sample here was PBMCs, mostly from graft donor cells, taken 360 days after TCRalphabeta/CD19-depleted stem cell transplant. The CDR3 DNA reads TGTGCCAGCAGTCCCCAGGGGGGGGCGGACAATGAGCAGTTCTTC. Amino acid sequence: CASSPQGGADNEQFF.